Shown below are 26 T cell receptor beta chains from a single sample sequenced in a study of shared clonotypes between healthy human individuals. Clones were read by immunoSEQ multiplex PCR, and TCRdb kept only the in-frame ones, dropping some. The data hold millions of clones, with approximately 90% observed a single time. The sequenced material came from naive CD4+ T cells sorted from blood. Subset meaning: CD45RA+ positively selected. The source of these receptors is a man younger than 30 in good health.

The genes are TRBV19 and TRBJ2-7; no clear D. There are 15 residues in the CDR3. V lost 1 base, J lost 0 bases, and 10 bases lay in between. Germline V gene data show CDR1 as LNHDA and CDR2 as SQIVND (reference sequence). The CDR3 DNA follows: TGTGCCAGTAGTATAGCTCCAGAGAGCTCCTACGAGCAGTACTTC. This encodes CASSIAPESSYEQYF.

The genes are TRBV13 and TRBJ2-3; no clear D. The CDR3 has 15 amino acids. V was pared by 2 bases and J by 0 bases, with 9 bases between. Germline lookup yields CDR1 PRHDT and CDR2 FYEKMQ (reference sequence). CDR3 sequence reads: CASSLYLVSTDTQYF. CDR3 nucleotide sequence: TGTGCCAGCAGCTTATACCTTGTCAGCACAGATACGCAGTATTTT.

The V call is TRBV28, the J call TRBJ1-1; D is ambiguous. Germline V gene sequence: CDR1 MDHEN, CDR2 SYDVKM. Trimming cost V 8 bases and J 9 bases, with 13 bases left between them. The CDR3 has 11 amino acids. CDR3 DNA: TGTGCCAGCGGCGTCGGCGAACAAGCTTTCTTT. Amino acids: CASGVGEQAFF.

This chain uses TRBV5-4 with TRBJ1-2; 9 bases agree with TRBD1. Germline V lookup: CDR1 SGHNT, CDR2 YYREEE (reference sequence). J gave up 2 bases and V 4 bases, and 9 bases lay outside the gene matches. The CDR3 contains 16 residues. Here the CDR3 DNA reads TGTGCCAGCAGCCCATCCGGTACAGGGGGCAACTATGGCTACACCTTC. It yields the protein CASSPSGTGGNYGYTF.

CDR3 nucleotides: TGTGCCAGCAGCTTAACTGAGGGTAGCTATAATTCACCCCTCCACTTT. Translating it yields CASSLTEGSYNSPLHF. This chain connects TRBV7-8 to TRBJ1-6; no clear D gene. Germline V gives CDR1 SGHVS, CDR2 FQNEAQ. V dropped 2 bases and J dropped 3 bases, with 11 bases sitting between them. CDR3 length: 16 amino acids.

V and J are TRBV5-5 and TRBJ2-7; 9 nucleotides align to TRBD1. The germline V gene encodes CDR1 SGHKS and CDR2 YYEKEE (reference sequence). This CDR3 spans 14 amino acids. V shed 7 bases and J 3 bases; nucleotides not matched to a gene: 8. CDR3 sequence: CASSQGAMIYEQYF. The CDR3 DNA follows: TGTGCCAGCTCACAGGGGGCCATGATCTACGAGCAGTACTTC. Based on the CDR3 plus reference TRBV5-5 and TRBJ2-7, the full variable domain is DAGVTQSPTHLIKTRGQQVTLRCSPISGHKSVSWYQQVLGQGPQFIFQYYEKEERGRGNFPDRFSARQFPNYSSELNVNALLLGDSALYLCASSQGAMIYEQYFGPGTRLTVT.

Regarding this clone: The same CDR3 can be traced to other DNA sequences in this sample. V is TRBV6-5 and J is TRBJ1-3; D ambiguous. CDR3 length: 14 amino acids. The germline V gene has CDR1 MNHEY and CDR2 SVGAGI. V lost 0 bases and J 0 bases, leaving 3 bases between the germline ends. Here the CDR3 reads CASSYSGSGNTIYF. The CDR3 coding sequence is TGTGCCAGCAGTTACTCCGGCTCTGGAAACACCATATATTTT.

The chain employs TRBV27 and TRBJ2-1, with 11 bases identical to TRBD2. The V gene end was trimmed by 8 bases and the J gene end by 6 bases; junction bases not matched to a gene: 6. Germline CDR1 reads MNHEY; CDR2 reads SMNVEV (reference sequence). The CDR3 is 14 amino acids. In DNA, the CDR3 is TGTGCCAGCCATTCTAGCGGGGGGATCAATGAGCAGTTCTTC. Amino acid sequence: CASHSSGGINEQFF.

The CDR3 coding sequence is TGTGCCAGCAGCACCCATGGGGTAAACACTGAAGCTTTCTTT. Translated, it gives CASSTHGVNTEAFF. This chain joins TRBV4-2 and TRBJ1-1, with D hard to call. CDR3 size: 14 residues. Germline values: CDR1 LGHNA, CDR2 YNFKEQ. Trimming left V 5 bases short and J 2 bases short, with 12 bases between.

The V gene is TRBV12-5, the J gene TRBJ2-1; tentative D call: TRBD2 (5 bases). The CDR3 covers 17 residues. V was pared by 5 bases and J by 8 bases, with 25 bases between. The germline V gene encodes CDR1 LGHNT and CDR2 FRNRAP. CDR3 amino acids: CASGASSTGSMIHEQFF. In DNA, the CDR3 is TGTGCTAGTGGTGCTAGCTCAACCGGGTCCATGATCCATGAGCAGTTCTTC.

This chain uses TRBV10-1 with TRBJ2-2, with D tentatively TRBD1 (5 bases). Germline CDR1 WNHNN, CDR2 SYGVQD (reference sequence). The CDR3 extends over 14 amino acids. The ends were cut back, 5 bases at V and 8 bases at J, with 15 bases in the middle. The chain's CDR3 is CASSTRQSAGELFF. The CDR3 nucleotides are TGCGCCAGCAGTACGAGACAGAGTGCAGGGGAGCTGTTTTTT.

A word on this clone: The sample contains more than one DNA sequence encoding this CDR3. The chain is built from TRBV7-9 and TRBJ2-5; D unclear. Germline CDR1 is SEHNR and CDR2 is FQNEAQ (reference sequence). Trimming left V 3 bases short and J 7 bases short, with 6 bases between. This CDR3 comprises 11 residues. The CDR3, as DNA: TGTGCCAGCAGCTTGGGCGGGACCCAGTACTTC. It is translated as CASSLGGTQYF.

V gene TRBV6-6 combines with J gene TRBJ2-1, with a tentative D call TRBD1 (6 bases). V dropped 6 bases and J dropped 4 bases, with 10 bases sitting between them. Looked up from germline, CDR1 is MNHNY and CDR2 is SVGAGI (reference sequence). The CDR3 has 13 residues. Written as DNA, the CDR3 is TGTGCCAGCAGCTCGGACAGATACAATGAGCAGTTCTTC. Translation: CASSSDRYNEQFF.

The rearrangement uses TRBV5-5 and TRBJ2-1, with 7 positions matching TRBD2. The CDR3 runs 15 residues. CDR1 and CDR2 (germline): SGHKS, YYEKEE (reference sequence). The V gene end was trimmed by 0 bases and the J gene end by 10 bases; junction bases not matched to a gene: 10. CDR3: CASSLVVAGEGEQFF. CDR3 DNA: TGTGCCAGCAGCTTGGTAGTGGCGGGGGAAGGAGAGCAGTTCTTC. Drawing the rest from reference TRBV5-5 and TRBJ2-1, the complete variable domain is DAGVTQSPTHLIKTRGQQVTLRCSPISGHKSVSWYQQVLGQGPQFIFQYYEKEERGRGNFPDRFSARQFPNYSSELNVNALLLGDSALYLCASSLVVAGEGEQFFGPGTRLTVL.

The chain joins TRBV5-4 to TRBJ2-1; D might be TRBD2 (5 bases). The CDR3 loop spans 13 amino acids. Germline V CDR1 and CDR2: SGHNT, YYREEE (reference sequence). Trimming stripped 1 base from V and 14 bases from J, with 16 bases between. The CDR3 loop reads CASSLKAVGVEFF. CDR3 nucleotides: TGTGCCAGCAGCTTGAAGGCTGTCGGGGTCGAGTTCTTC. Combining the CDR3 with reference TRBV5-4 and TRBJ2-1 gives the whole variable domain ETGVTQSPTHLIKTRGQQVTLRCSSQSGHNTVSWYQQALGQGPQFIFQYYREEENGRGNFPPRFSGLQFPNYSSELNVNALELDDSALYLCASSLKAVGVEFFGPGTRLTVL.

The rearrangement uses TRBV2 and TRBJ1-1; D is possibly TRBD1 (5 bases). Germline V gene sequence: CDR1 SNHLY, CDR2 FYNNEI. CDR3 length: 15 residues. Deletions cut 7 bases from V and 2 bases from J, with 17 bases between. CDR3 protein: CASTRDRLSNTEAFF. CDR3 nucleotide sequence: TGTGCCAGCACCCGGGACCGCTTATCCAACACTGAAGCTTTCTTT.

On this clone: This sample includes further DNA sequences coding for the same CDR3. This chain connects TRBV29-1 to TRBJ2-2, with D perhaps TRBD1 (6 bases). V lost 7 bases and J 1 base, leaving 10 bases between the germline ends. The CDR3 consists of 13 residues. Germline-derived CDR1 and CDR2 are SQVTM and ANQGSEA. The CDR3 loop is CSALTGNTGELFF. As DNA, the CDR3 is TGCAGCGCTCTGACAGGGAACACCGGGGAGCTGTTTTTT.

The rearrangement links TRBV6-1 to TRBJ1-1; no clear D. The length of the CDR3 is 11 residues. The V gene's germline CDR1 is MNHNS and CDR2 SASEGT. V was cut by 6 bases and J by 7 bases, with 9 bases left in between. The CDR3 is CASSRDREAFF. CDR3 nucleotide sequence: TGTGCCAGCAGCCGAGATCGTGAAGCTTTCTTT.

The rearrangement links TRBV10-2 to TRBJ2-2, with unresolved D. Germline values: CDR1 WSHSY, CDR2 SAAADI. Trimming removed 6 bases from V and 2 bases from J, with 13 bases in between. The CDR3 sequence is 15 residues long. CDR3: CASRLGALNTGELFF. The CDR3 nucleotides read TGCGCCAGCAGATTAGGAGCGCTAAACACCGGGGAGCTGTTTTTT.

The chain recombines TRBV6-1 with TRBJ2-7; 13 nucleotides agree with TRBD2. Germline assignment: CDR1 MNHNS and CDR2 SASEGT. This CDR3 is built from 15 residues. V lost 4 bases to trimming and J lost 4 bases; unmatched junction nucleotides: 4. The CDR3: CASSGGTSGMYEQYF. CDR3 DNA sequence: TGTGCCAGCAGTGGAGGGACTAGCGGGATGTACGAGCAGTACTTC.

This rearrangement joins TRBV25-1 to TRBJ2-1; D is possibly TRBD1 or TRBD2 (6 bases each). Germline lookup yields CDR1 MGHDK and CDR2 SYGVNS. Deletions cut 3 bases from V and 9 bases from J, with 12 bases between. This CDR3 has 13 amino acids. CDR3 amino acids: CASSDRGVGEQFF. The DNA for the CDR3 is TGTGCCAGCAGTGATAGGGGGGTGGGTGAGCAGTTCTTC.

This chain connects TRBV10-1 to TRBJ2-1, with a weak D call TRBD2 (5 bases). V was shortened by 2 bases and J by 1 base, with 15 bases between the two germline ends. Per the germline V gene, CDR1 is WNHNN and CDR2 is SYGVQD (reference sequence). This CDR3 comprises 17 residues. CDR3 protein: CASSERRTPLSYNEQFF. CDR3 nucleotide sequence: TGCGCCAGCAGTGAGCGACGGACTCCCCTATCCTACAATGAGCAGTTCTTC.

The chain links TRBV10-3 to TRBJ1-1; 7 bases match TRBD1. With V trimmed by 11 bases and J by 4 bases, 13 bases remained unmatched. The CDR3 consists of 14 residues. Germline assignment: CDR1 ENHRY and CDR2 SYGVKD. The CDR3 loop is CAAGQVDGGTEAFF. The CDR3 coding sequence is TGTGCCGCCGGACAGGTTGATGGAGGCACTGAAGCTTTCTTT.

As to this clone: The identical CDR3 is also encoded by other nucleotide sequences in the sample. The J gene is TRBJ1-4, the V gene TRBV6-6; 9 bases match TRBD1. Germline CDR1 reads MNHNY; CDR2 reads SVGAGI (reference sequence). CDR3 length equals 13 residues. Trimming at V came to 6 bases and at J to 6 bases, leaving 2 bases not matched to a gene. CDR3 nucleotide sequence: TGTGCCAGCAGCAGGGACAGGGATGAAAAACTGTTTTTT. Protein: CASSRDRDEKLFF.

This chain connects TRBV11-3 to TRBJ2-2, with 10 bases aligning to TRBD1. From germline, CDR1 is SGHNT and CDR2 YENEEA. This CDR3 has 16 residues. J gave up 3 bases and V 5 bases, and 6 bases lay outside the gene matches. CDR3 loop: CASSPGDRGDTGELFF. The CDR3 DNA is TGTGCCAGCAGCCCAGGGGACAGGGGCGACACCGGGGAGCTGTTTTTT.

The chain links TRBV7-8 to TRBJ2-7, with 11 bases fitting TRBD2. V trimming: 1 base; J trimming: 4 bases; junction bases outside the gene matches: 3. This CDR3 has 15 amino acids. Looked up from germline, CDR1 is SGHVS and CDR2 is FQNEAQ. CDR3 DNA: TGTGCCAGCAGCTTAGAGACTAGCGGGGAATACGAGCAGTACTTC. Protein: CASSLETSGEYEQYF.